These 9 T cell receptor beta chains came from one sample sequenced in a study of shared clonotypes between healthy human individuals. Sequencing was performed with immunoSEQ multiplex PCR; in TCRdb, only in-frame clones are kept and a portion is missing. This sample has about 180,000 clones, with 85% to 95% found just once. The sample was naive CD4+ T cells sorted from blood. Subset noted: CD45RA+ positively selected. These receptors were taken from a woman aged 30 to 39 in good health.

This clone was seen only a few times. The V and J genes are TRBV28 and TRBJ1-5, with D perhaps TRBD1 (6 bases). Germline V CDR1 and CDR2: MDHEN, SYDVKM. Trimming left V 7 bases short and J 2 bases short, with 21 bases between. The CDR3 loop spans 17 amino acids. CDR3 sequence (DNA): TGTGCCAGCAACCCCGGCTACAGGGTTGAAGGCAATCAGCCCCAGCATTTT. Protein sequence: CASNPGYRVEGNQPQHF.

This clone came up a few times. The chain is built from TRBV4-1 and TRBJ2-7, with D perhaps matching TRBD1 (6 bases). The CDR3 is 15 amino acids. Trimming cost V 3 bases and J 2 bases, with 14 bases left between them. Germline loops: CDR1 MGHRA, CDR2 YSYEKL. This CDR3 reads CASSHTGSSTYEQYF. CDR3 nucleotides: TGCGCCAGCAGCCATACAGGGAGTTCTACCTACGAGCAGTACTTC.

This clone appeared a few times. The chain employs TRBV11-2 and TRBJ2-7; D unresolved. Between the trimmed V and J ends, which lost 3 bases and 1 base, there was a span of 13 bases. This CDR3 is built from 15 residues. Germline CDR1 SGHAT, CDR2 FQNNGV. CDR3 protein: CASSLVPEVSYEQYF. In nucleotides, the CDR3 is TGTGCCAGCAGCTTGGTTCCAGAGGTGTCCTACGAGCAGTACTTC.

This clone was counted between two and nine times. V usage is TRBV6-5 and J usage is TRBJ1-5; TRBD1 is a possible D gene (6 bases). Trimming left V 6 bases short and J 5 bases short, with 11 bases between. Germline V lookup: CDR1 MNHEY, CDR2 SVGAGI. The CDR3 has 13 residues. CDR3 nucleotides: TGTGCCAGCAGAAACAGGGTGGATCAGCCCCAGCATTTT. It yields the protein CASRNRVDQPQHF.

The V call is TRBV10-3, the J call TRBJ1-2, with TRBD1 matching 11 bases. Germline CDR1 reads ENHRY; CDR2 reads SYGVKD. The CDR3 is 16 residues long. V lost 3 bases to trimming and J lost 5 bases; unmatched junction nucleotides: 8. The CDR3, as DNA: TGTGCCATCAGTGATTCGGACAGGGGGCTTAGGTATGGCTACACCTTC. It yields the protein CAISDSDRGLRYGYTF.

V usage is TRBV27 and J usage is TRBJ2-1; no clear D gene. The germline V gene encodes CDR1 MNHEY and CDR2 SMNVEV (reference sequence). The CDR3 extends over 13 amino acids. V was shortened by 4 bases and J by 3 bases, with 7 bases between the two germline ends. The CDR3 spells CASSSNFYNEQFF. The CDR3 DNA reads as TGTGCCAGCAGTTCGAATTTCTACAATGAGCAGTTCTTC.

CDR3 amino acids: CASSNRAAGNYEQYF. The CDR3 bases are TGTGCCAGCAGCAACCGCGCAGCAGGGAACTACGAGCAGTACTTC. This sequence joins TRBV7-6 and TRBJ2-7, with a tentative D call TRBD1 (5 bases). V was shortened by 5 bases and J by 3 bases, with 17 bases between the two germline ends. Germline V gives CDR1 SGHVS, CDR2 FNYEAQ. This CDR3 contains 15 residues.

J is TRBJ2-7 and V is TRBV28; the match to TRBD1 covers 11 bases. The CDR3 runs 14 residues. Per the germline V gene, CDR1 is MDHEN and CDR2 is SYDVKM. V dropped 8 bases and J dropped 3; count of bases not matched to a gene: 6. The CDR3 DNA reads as TGTGCCAGCGTATTCGGGACAGGGGGCTACGAGCAGTACTTC. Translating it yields CASVFGTGGYEQYF.

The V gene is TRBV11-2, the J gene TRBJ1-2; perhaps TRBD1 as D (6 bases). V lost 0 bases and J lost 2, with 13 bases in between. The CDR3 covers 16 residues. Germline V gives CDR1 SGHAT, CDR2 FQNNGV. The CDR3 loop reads CASSLDFRTENYGYTF. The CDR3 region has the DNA TGTGCCAGCAGCTTAGATTTCCGGACAGAGAACTATGGCTACACCTTC.